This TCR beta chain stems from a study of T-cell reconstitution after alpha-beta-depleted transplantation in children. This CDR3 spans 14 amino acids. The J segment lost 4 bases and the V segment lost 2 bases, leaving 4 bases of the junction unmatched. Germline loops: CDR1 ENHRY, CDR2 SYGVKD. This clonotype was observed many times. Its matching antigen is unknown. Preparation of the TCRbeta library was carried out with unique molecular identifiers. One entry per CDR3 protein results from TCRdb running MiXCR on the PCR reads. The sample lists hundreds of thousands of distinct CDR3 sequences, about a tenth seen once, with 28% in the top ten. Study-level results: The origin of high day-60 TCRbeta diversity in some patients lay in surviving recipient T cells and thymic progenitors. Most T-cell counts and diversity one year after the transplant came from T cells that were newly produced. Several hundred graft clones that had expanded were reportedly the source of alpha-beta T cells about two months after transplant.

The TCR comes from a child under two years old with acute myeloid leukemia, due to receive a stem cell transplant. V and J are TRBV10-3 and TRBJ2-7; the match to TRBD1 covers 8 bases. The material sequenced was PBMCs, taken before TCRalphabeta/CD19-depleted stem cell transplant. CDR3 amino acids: CAISEQGAGYEQYF. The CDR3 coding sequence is TGTGCCATCAGTGAGCAGGGGGCGGGGTACGAGCAGTACTTC.